This T cell receptor beta chain was obtained from a study of shared clonotypes between healthy human individuals. Study-wide points: When compared with the clonotypes that were shared by all four sorted-subset donors, the non-shared clonotypes turned out to have lower generation probabilities. Among the subsets, naive ones generally showed larger estimated richness than memory ones. Only blood samples were collected, and tissue repertoires likely differ.

Germline V gives CDR1 SGHTA, CDR2 FQGTGA. The CDR3 length is 14 residues. V gave up 3 bases and J gave up 2 bases, with 11 bases separating them. Negatively enriched CD4+ T cells were divided by CD45RA into naive and memory. Note on this clone: Antigen unknown.

Here immunoSEQ multiplex PCR was the method, and the copy in TCRdb shows in-frame clones only, minus some. The sample yields 2 million to 2.5 million clones, under 95% seen once. The rearrangement links TRBV7-3 to TRBJ2-7; D is ambiguous. This clonotype originated in a man between 18 and 35 years old in good health. Some clones in this sample may be carry-over from other donors' samples. The sequenced sample was naive CD4+ T cells from PBMCs. Subset denoted: CD45RA+ positively selected. CDR3 nucleotides: TGTGCCAGCAGCTTTGTTGGAATTCCCTACGAGCAGTACTTC. Its translation is CASSFVGIPYEQYF.